This T cell receptor beta chain was identified in a study of tumor-infiltrating lymphocytes in primary liver carcinoma (dated by TCRdb to the late 2010s). Describing the broader study: Hepatocellular carcinoma (four) or combined HCC and intrahepatic cholangiocarcinoma (one) was present in the five patients, who were three men and two women aged 30 to 69 years. The five patients had tumors of stage T1-T3 N0M0, with maximum diameters ranging from roughly 4.2 to 11 cm. Each sample produced about 3.65 to 8 million productive TCRbeta reads, and read depth showed no significant difference between tissue types. Across five regions of each liver tumor, along with adjacent normal tissue and blood, the study brought together TCRbeta repertoire sequencing, expression microarrays and whole-exome sequencing. A total of around 35 specimens from 5 patients, comprising roughly 25 tumor regions, 5 adjacent noncancerous liver tissues and 5 peripheral blood samples, were covered by TCRbeta repertoire sequencing. High reproducibility was observed for the technical replicate repertoires, with mean shared-clone rates around 0.9 and correlation coefficients above 0.95. The investigation overall reported the following: A significantly larger repertoire fraction was made up by the top 250 clones in tumors than in blood (p = 0.039). Only 4 or 5 patients were included in the study, and the authors note that the findings should be validated in a larger study. Only the TCR beta chain was sequenced, which likely underestimates true repertoire diversity because unpaired alpha chains were not captured. Bulk unsorted samples precluded comparing CD4+ and CD8+ T cell repertoires. Repertoire overlap was higher between tumor regions (mean around 36%) than tumor-adjacent (around 17%) or tumor-blood (roughly 14%) pairs, consistent with antigen-driven expansion.

Without any cell sorting, total RNA and DNA were extracted together from 20-30 mg of bulk tissue using the AllPrep DNA/RNA mini kit. Surgical resection was performed in China between 2015 and 2016 on roughly 5 patients with histopathologically diagnosed primary liver carcinoma. At the time of sampling, the patients had chronic HBV infection and had not received any treatment. Fresh tumor and adjacent tissue pieces were bisected; one half was stored in RNAlater at -80°C, the other sent for histology. Concerning this clonotype itself: What antigen it recognizes has not been identified. The record has no base qualities; no much larger clone is one base away.

TCRbeta-specific cDNA was reverse-transcribed from about 500 ng total RNA using a constant-region primer and ProtoScript II reverse transcriptase. Construction of the TCRbeta libraries relied on three nested rounds of multiplex PCR, following a slightly modified ARM-PCR procedure. Sample barcodes and Illumina adapters were added in a final 25-cycle PCR using Deep VentR polymerase. Amplicons of 200-500 bp were gel-purified with a QIAquick gel extraction kit before sequencing. TCRbeta amplicons were sequenced on an Illumina HiSeq 2500 with 250-bp paired-end reads. Processing in the source paper ran as follows. To recover full CDR3 sequences, reads were quality-trimmed using Trimmomatic v0.33 and paired reads were then merged using FLASH v1.2.11. V, D and J germline segments were assigned to the rearranged TCRbeta sequences using MiGEC v1.2.1b. Clonotype statistics and Shannon-Wiener diversity indices were calculated with VDJtools v1.0.0. To cut down on sampling bias, every analysis after diversity analysis relied on just the 250 most abundant clonotypes from each sample. TCRdb reran the public reads through fastp at Q25 and MiXCR, keeping productive beta chains. Duplicate CDR3 protein sequences are folded into a single record with the most common DNA and genes. These V and J calls originate from TCRdb's pipeline instead of the authors' own analysis. The sample table records 75,000 to 80,000 distinct CDR3 sequences; approximately 70% of these occur just once. Approximately 27% of the sample is in the top ten clones.

The sequence was obtained from a man aged 35-49 years with primary liver carcinoma and hepatitis B virus infection. The sequenced sample consisted of tumor-adjacent normal liver tissue.

The nucleotide sequence reads TGTGCCAGCATCGACGGGGAGAACACTGAAGCTTTCTTT. Its protein product is CASIDGENTEAFF. The chain is made from TRBV28 and TRBJ1-1; the D segment cannot be called with confidence. Its CDR3 holds 13 amino acids, cysteine through phenylalanine. The entry retains the CDR3 DNA only, 39 bases that are in frame from base 1. Based on the germline V gene, the CDR1 and CDR2 sequences are MDHEN and SYDVKM. V lost 7 bases and J lost 1 base; the stretch between them is 10 bases long.